The 25 T cell receptor beta chains listed next were all sequenced from one sample in a study of CD8 T cells in Susac syndrome. Reverse transcription of roughly 0.5 to 1 ug RNA used random hexamers. TCRdb called the immunoSEQ multiplex PCR reads again in MiXCR, with one record for every CDR3 protein. The profile shows tens of thousands of distinct CDR3 sequences, over 90% of them singletons. Sequencing input: CD4+ T cells from PBMCs. These receptor sequences come from a human donor with Susac syndrome.

The chain is built from TRBV20-1 and TRBJ1-5; D gene ambiguous. The V end lost 5 bases, the J end lost 4 bases, and 12 bases lay between the germline ends. This CDR3 has 13 amino acids. The germline V gene encodes CDR1 DFQATT and CDR2 SNEGSKA (reference sequence). CDR3 DNA: TGCAGTGCTGGCGGCAGCGATAATCAGCCCCAGCATTTT. It codes for CSAGGSDNQPQHF.

The J gene is TRBJ2-3, the V gene TRBV20-1, with D perhaps given as TRBD1 or TRBD2 (7 bases each). Germline loops: CDR1 DFQATT, CDR2 SNEGSKA (reference sequence). The CDR3 is 16 residues long. Trimming cost V 2 bases and J 2 bases, with 17 bases left between them. In DNA form, the CDR3 reads TGCAGTGCTAGATACTCCAGGGGGGGTTCCACAGATACGCAGTATTTT. Amino acid sequence: CSARYSRGGSTDTQYF.

The chain employs TRBV3-1 and TRBJ1-5, with D perhaps TRBD1 (5 bases). The CDR3 is 15 amino acids. CDR1 is LGHDT and CDR2 is YNNKEL in the germline V gene (reference sequence). V dropped 7 bases and J dropped 0 bases, with 13 bases sitting between them. CDR3 sequence reads: CASTPGPNSNQPQHF. In nucleotides, the CDR3 is TGTGCCAGCACCCCGGGACCTAATAGCAATCAGCCCCAGCATTTT.

V usage is TRBV23-1 and J usage is TRBJ1-4, with unresolved D. TRBV23-1 belongs to the ORF category, with a function that is uncertain. V dropped 3 bases and J dropped 8 bases, with 7 bases sitting between them. The CDR3 consists of 12 residues. The chain's CDR3 is CASSQGREKLFF. The CDR3, as DNA: TGCGCCAGCAGTCAGGGTCGGGAAAAACTGTTTTTT.

The chain couples TRBV3-1 to TRBJ1-5; D is perhaps TRBD1 (5 bases). The V gene lost 1 base and the J gene lost 3 bases, with 13 bases spanning the gap. Germline CDR1 and CDR2: LGHDT and YNNKEL (reference sequence). The length of the CDR3 is 16 residues. CDR3 in DNA: TGTGCCAGCAGCCAAGGACCAGGGAGGAACAATCAGCCCCAGCATTTT. Residues: CASSQGPGRNNQPQHF.

This rearrangement joins TRBV30 to TRBJ2-2; D is ambiguous. V was shortened by 4 bases and J by 0 bases, with 9 bases between the two germline ends. Germline CDR1 GTSNPN, CDR2 SVGIG (reference sequence). The CDR3 is 14 residues long. CDR3 nucleotide sequence: TGTGCCTGGACCGATAATGCGAACACCGGGGAGCTGTTTTTT. The encoded protein is CAWTDNANTGELFF.

The chain links TRBV7-2 to TRBJ2-7; 12 nucleotides align to TRBD1. The CDR3 runs 15 residues. After removal of 5 bases from V and 2 bases from J, the junction contained 4 bases not matched to a gene. Per germline, CDR1 SGHTA and CDR2 FQGNSA. The DNA for the CDR3 is TGTGCCAGCAGCACGGGACAGGGGGCCGCCTACGAGCAGTACTTC. It encodes CASSTGQGAAYEQYF. The variable domain in full, with the rest retrieved from reference TRBV7-2 and TRBJ2-7, is GAGVSQSPSNKVTEKGKDVELRCDPISGHTALYWYRQSLGQGLEFLIYFQGNSAPDKSGLPSDRFSAERTGGSVSTLTIQRTQQEDSAVYLCASSTGQGAAYEQYFGPGTRLTVT.

The chain is built from TRBV4-1 and TRBJ2-1; the D gene is possibly TRBD2 (5 bases). Trimming removed 1 base at V and 6 bases at J, with 10 bases between. Germline lookup yields CDR1 MGHRA and CDR2 YSYEKL. This CDR3 contains 14 residues. CDR3 protein: CASSQVDLLNEQFF. The CDR3 bases are TGCGCCAGCAGCCAAGTGGACTTACTCAATGAGCAGTTCTTC.

This clonotype has only one observation. V and J are TRBV9 and TRBJ2-7; D not resolved. From germline, CDR1 is SGDLS and CDR2 YYNGEE. CDR3 length: 12 amino acids. Trimming removed 2 bases from V and 7 bases from J, with 10 bases in between. CDR3 bases: TGTGCCAGCAGCGTTGCCCTGGGGGAGCAGTACTTC. It yields the protein CASSVALGEQYF. The whole variable domain, remainder taken from reference TRBV9 and TRBJ2-7, is DSGVTQTPKHLITATGQRVTLRCSPRSGDLSVYWYQQSLDQGLQFLIQYYNGEERAKGNILERFSAQQFPDLHSELNLSSLELGDSALYFCASSVALGEQYFGPGTRLTVT.

The chain has TRBV12-3 or TRBV12-4 and TRBJ2-1, with D perhaps TRBD1 (6 bases). With 7 bases removed from V and 4 bases from J, the gap between germline ends came to 14 bases. This CDR3 spans 14 amino acids. CDR3 sequence reads: CASKPGHGYNEQFF. The DNA of the CDR3 is TGTGCCAGCAAGCCGGGACACGGATACAATGAGCAGTTCTTC.

V and J are TRBV12-3 or TRBV12-4 and TRBJ1-5; D is undetermined. The CDR3 spans 14 residues. Trimming pared 5 bases from V and 2 bases from J, leaving 10 bases between. The CDR3 DNA follows: TGTGCCAGCAGTACCCGACTGCGCAATCAGCCCCAGCATTTT. The encoded protein is CASSTRLRNQPQHF.

This sequence joins TRBV16 and TRBJ2-7; tentatively, D is TRBD1 (6 bases). CDR1 and CDR2 from the germline V gene are KGHSY and FQNENV. V gave up 5 bases and J gave up 0 bases, with 11 bases separating them. The CDR3 consists of 14 residues. CDR3 protein: CASSSQGNSYEQYF. In DNA, the CDR3 is TGTGCCAGCAGCTCCCAGGGGAACTCCTACGAGCAGTACTTC.

The table lists this clonotype with a count of one. The chain employs TRBV14 and TRBJ2-7; maybe TRBD2 (6 bases). V was pared by 4 bases and J by 3 bases, with 13 bases between. The CDR3 is made up of 14 amino acids. The germline V gene has CDR1 SGHDN and CDR2 FVKESK. DNA for the CDR3: TGTGCCAGCAGCCGACCGGGACTCCTCTACGAGCAGTACTTC. This encodes CASSRPGLLYEQYF. Looking up the rest from reference TRBV14 and TRBJ2-7 gives the full variable domain: EAGVTQFPSHSVIEKGQTVTLRCDPISGHDNLYWYRRVMGKEIKFLLHFVKESKQDESGMPNNRFLAERTGGTYSTLKVQPAELEDSGVYFCASSRPGLLYEQYFGPGTRLTVT.

The rearrangement links TRBV5-4 to TRBJ2-5; 8 positions agree with TRBD2. J lost 5 bases, V lost 0 bases, and 6 bases had no gene match. Germline V gene lookup returns CDR1 SGHNT and CDR2 YYREEE (reference sequence). This CDR3 comprises 15 residues. The CDR3, as DNA: TGTGCCAGCAGCTTGGGCCGGGGGGGCTCGGAGACCCAGTACTTC. Protein product: CASSLGRGGSETQYF.

This rearrangement joins TRBV10-2 to TRBJ2-7; 7 nucleotides match TRBD1. The length of the CDR3 is 12 residues. V was pared by 2 bases and J by 6 bases, with 1 base of the junction left unmatched. Germline V gene sequence: CDR1 WSHSY, CDR2 SAAADI. CDR3 DNA sequence: TGCGCCAGCAGTGAGGCAGGGGGCGAGCAGTACTTC. This encodes CASSEAGGEQYF.

The chain couples TRBV7-9 to TRBJ1-2, with TRBD1 matching 9 bases. Germline V gene data show CDR1 as SEHNR and CDR2 as FQNEAQ (reference sequence). This CDR3 is 16 amino acids long. V lost 3 bases to trimming and J lost 6 bases; unmatched junction nucleotides: 11. CDR3 amino acids: CASSFAPGQGQNGYTF. CDR3 DNA: TGTGCCAGCAGCTTTGCCCCGGGACAGGGACAGAATGGCTACACCTTC.

The chain combines TRBV5-1 with TRBJ2-3; D call uncertain. This CDR3 region has 14 residues. Trimming shortened V by 4 bases and J by 0 bases, and 9 bases separated the two germline ends. Per germline, CDR1 SGHRS and CDR2 YFSETQ. The DNA of the CDR3 is TGCGCCAGCAGCCACCATAGTAGCACAGATACGCAGTATTTT. It translates to CASSHHSSTDTQYF.

The rearrangement uses TRBV27 and TRBJ2-6, with D possibly matching TRBD2 (6 bases). V was trimmed by 6 bases and J by 4 bases, leaving 13 bases between them. This CDR3 contains 15 residues. CDR1 MNHEY and CDR2 SMNVEV come from the germline V gene (reference sequence). CDR3 DNA sequence: TGTGCCAGCAGGGCAGGCGCGGGAGGGGCCAACGTCCTGACTTTC. This codes for CASRAGAGGANVLTF.

This chain joins TRBV3-1 and TRBJ1-5; no firm D call. Deletions cut 6 bases from V and 0 bases from J, with 18 bases between. CDR3 length: 17 residues. CDR1 is LGHDT, CDR2 YNNKEL, per germline (reference sequence). The CDR3: CASRNPRSAYSNQPQHF. The CDR3 bases are TGTGCCAGCAGGAACCCCCGCTCAGCGTATAGCAATCAGCCCCAGCATTTT.

The chain has TRBV30 and TRBJ1-3; tentative D call: TRBD1 (6 bases). Trimming took off 4 bases at V and 3 bases at J, with 10 bases between the two ends. The CDR3 is 13 residues long. From germline, CDR1 is GTSNPN and CDR2 SVGIG (reference sequence). The CDR3 region is CAWTGAFGNTIYF. The CDR3 nucleotides are TGTGCCTGGACAGGGGCCTTTGGAAACACCATATATTTT.

The chain joins TRBV18 to TRBJ1-1; tentative D call: TRBD1 (6 bases). The CDR3 spans 13 residues. The germline CDR1 and CDR2 sequences are KGHSH and LQKENI. The ends were cut back, 2 bases at V and 4 bases at J, with 8 bases in the middle. The CDR3 nucleotides read TGTGCCAGCTCACCAACAGGGTCCACTGAAGCTTTCTTT. It encodes CASSPTGSTEAFF.

The chain employs TRBV7-2 and TRBJ2-5, with D possibly being TRBD1 (5 bases). The CDR3 sequence is 14 residues long. V dropped 4 bases and J dropped 5 bases, with 14 bases sitting between them. Germline V gives CDR1 SGHTA, CDR2 FQGNSA. CDR3 sequence: CASSYNQGKETQYF. DNA of the CDR3: TGTGCCAGCAGCTACAACCAGGGAAAGGAGACCCAGTACTTC.

The chain recombines TRBV3-1 with TRBJ2-5, with D unclear. Germline CDR1 LGHDT, CDR2 YNNKEL (reference sequence). Trimming left V 4 bases short and J 2 bases short, with 11 bases between. This CDR3 comprises 14 residues. CDR3 loop: CASSLNDWQETQYF. The CDR3 DNA follows: TGTGCCAGCAGCCTTAACGACTGGCAAGAGACCCAGTACTTC.

The J gene is TRBJ1-6, the V gene TRBV27; a possible D gene is TRBD1 (5 bases). The V gene lost 1 base and the J gene lost 7 bases, with 11 bases spanning the gap. This CDR3 has 15 residues. Germline V gene sequence: CDR1 MNHEY, CDR2 SMNVEV (reference sequence). The CDR3 spells CASSLWGVSNSPLHF. The DNA of the CDR3 is TGTGCCAGCAGTTTATGGGGGGTTTCCAATTCACCCCTCCACTTT.

The chain uses TRBV18 and TRBJ2-7; 8 nucleotides agree with TRBD1. Germline values: CDR1 KGHSH, CDR2 LQKENI. The CDR3 extends over 13 amino acids. The junction had 7 bases not matched to a gene; V was cut back by 6 bases and J by 6 bases. CDR3 coding DNA: TGTGCCAGCTCGCCCGGGACAGGAGGCGAGCAGTACTTC. This encodes CASSPGTGGEQYF.